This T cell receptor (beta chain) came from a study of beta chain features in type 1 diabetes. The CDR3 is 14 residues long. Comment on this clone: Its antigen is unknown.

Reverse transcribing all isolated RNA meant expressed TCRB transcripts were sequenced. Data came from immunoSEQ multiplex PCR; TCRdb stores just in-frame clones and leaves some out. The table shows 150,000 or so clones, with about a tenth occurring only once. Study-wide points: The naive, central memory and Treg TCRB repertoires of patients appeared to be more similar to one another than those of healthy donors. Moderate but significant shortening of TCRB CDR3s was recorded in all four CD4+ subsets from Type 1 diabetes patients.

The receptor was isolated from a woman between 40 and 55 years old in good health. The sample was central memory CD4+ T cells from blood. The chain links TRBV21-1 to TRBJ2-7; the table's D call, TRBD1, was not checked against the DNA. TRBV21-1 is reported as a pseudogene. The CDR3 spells CASSTWALSYEQYF. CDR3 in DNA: TGTGCCAGCAGCACGTGGGCCCTCTCCTACGAGCAGTACTTC.